Following are 11 T cell receptor beta chains from one sample sequenced in a study of long-term antiretroviral therapy in people with HIV. The immunoSEQ assay was v3.0, run at survey level. Libraries were prepared by immunoSEQ multiplex PCR; TCRdb keeps only in-frame clonotypes and omits some of them. The sample has about 28,000 clones; more than 80% are singletons. Here the sequenced sample was unsorted PBMCs, taken 0.3 years after starting antiretroviral therapy. Every receptor here comes from a man aged 40-55 years with HIV.

The chain combines TRBV27 with TRBJ1-2; 7 bases are shared with TRBD1. V shed 6 bases and J 4 bases; nucleotides not matched to a gene: 5. Germline V gene sequence: CDR1 MNHEY, CDR2 SMNVEV (reference sequence). The CDR3 sequence is 13 residues long. The CDR3 DNA is TGTGCCAGCAGGCGGGACAGAGGCTATGGCTACACCTTC. Protein: CASRRDRGYGYTF.

This sequence joins TRBV5-6 and TRBJ1-4; D gene uncertain. Trimming stripped 4 bases from V and 0 bases from J, with 7 bases between. The CDR3 covers 14 residues. Germline lookup yields CDR1 SGHDT and CDR2 YYEEEE. CDR3 DNA: TGTGCCAGCAGCCCCGCAGCAACTAATGAAAAACTGTTTTTT. Translated, it gives CASSPAATNEKLFF.

V is TRBV10-3 and J is TRBJ2-1; D uncertain. With 6 bases removed from V and 5 bases from J, the gap between germline ends came to 23 bases. The CDR3 contains 17 residues. Germline CDR1 is ENHRY and CDR2 is SYGVKD. The CDR3 reads CAIRGGSRGTPDNEQFF. The CDR3 DNA reads as TGTGCCATCAGAGGTGGAAGTCGCGGAACTCCCGACAATGAGCAGTTCTTC.

The chain has TRBV9 and TRBJ2-7, with 13 bases fitting TRBD2. After removal of 0 bases from V and 2 bases from J, the junction contained 5 bases not matched to a gene. The CDR3 spans 17 residues. Germline values: CDR1 SGDLS, CDR2 YYNGEE. The CDR3 sequence: CASSVGGLAGHPYEQYF. The CDR3 bases are TGTGCCAGCAGCGTAGGGGGACTAGCGGGACACCCCTACGAGCAGTACTTC.

The J gene is TRBJ2-6, the V gene TRBV4-3; D unresolved. The CDR3 length is 15 residues. Trimming left V 4 bases short and J 0 bases short, with 7 bases between. Germline V gene data show CDR1 as LGHNA and CDR2 as YSLEER. Here the CDR3 DNA reads TGCGCCAGCAGCCCTCAAAGCTCTGGGGCCAACGTCCTGACTTTC. It encodes CASSPQSSGANVLTF.

The chain joins TRBV7-2 to TRBJ1-2; D ambiguous. The germline V gene has CDR1 SGHTA and CDR2 FQGNSA. Deletions cut 1 base from V and 4 bases from J, with 7 bases between. The CDR3 is 13 residues long. The CDR3 sequence is CASSLVQAYGYTF. CDR3 coding DNA: TGTGCCAGCAGCTTAGTGCAGGCCTATGGCTACACCTTC.

The V call is TRBV9, the J call TRBJ1-2, with no clear D. The ends were cut back, 7 bases at V and 4 bases at J, with 14 bases in the middle. The CDR3 is 13 residues long. CDR1 and CDR2 from the germline V gene are SGDLS and YYNGEE. This CDR3 is CASGPLSSYGYTF. The CDR3 bases are TGTGCCAGCGGCCCCTTGAGTAGCTATGGCTACACCTTC.

This clone was counted between two and nine times. DNA for the CDR3: TGCGCCAGCAGCTTGGCGGGGGCATGGGAGCAGTACTTC. It is translated as CASSLAGAWEQYF. J is TRBJ2-7 and V is TRBV5-1; either TRBD1 or TRBD2 may supply D (6 bases each). V lost 0 bases to trimming and J lost 7 bases, with 11 bases between them. CDR3 length: 13 residues. Germline CDR1 is SGHRS and CDR2 is YFSETQ.

The chain has TRBV11-3 and TRBJ2-6, with unresolved D. Trimming cost V 4 bases and J 3 bases, with 10 bases left between them. Per the germline V gene, CDR1 is SGHNT and CDR2 is YENEEA. The CDR3 spans 15 residues. The CDR3 sequence is CASSSPADGANVLTF. CDR3 coding DNA: TGTGCCAGCAGCTCTCCCGCAGATGGGGCCAACGTCCTGACTTTC.

This clone was seen a few times. The genes are TRBV4-1 and TRBJ2-3; 10 bases agree with TRBD2. The germline V gene has CDR1 MGHRA and CDR2 YSYEKL. The CDR3 has 17 amino acids. V lost 1 base to trimming and J lost 3 bases; unmatched junction nucleotides: 7. The CDR3 spells CASSQVFGLAVTDTQYF. For the CDR3, the DNA is TGCGCCAGCAGCCAAGTCTTCGGACTAGCGGTAACAGATACGCAGTATTTT.

CDR3 residues: CASRDNRGPYGYTF. The CDR3 DNA reads TGTGCCAGCAGGGACAACAGGGGGCCATATGGCTACACCTTC. This chain joins TRBV2 and TRBJ1-2; 9 nucleotides line up with TRBD1. The germline CDR1 and CDR2 sequences are SNHLY and FYNNEI. This CDR3 has 14 amino acids. With V trimmed by 6 bases and J by 5 bases, 7 bases remained unmatched.